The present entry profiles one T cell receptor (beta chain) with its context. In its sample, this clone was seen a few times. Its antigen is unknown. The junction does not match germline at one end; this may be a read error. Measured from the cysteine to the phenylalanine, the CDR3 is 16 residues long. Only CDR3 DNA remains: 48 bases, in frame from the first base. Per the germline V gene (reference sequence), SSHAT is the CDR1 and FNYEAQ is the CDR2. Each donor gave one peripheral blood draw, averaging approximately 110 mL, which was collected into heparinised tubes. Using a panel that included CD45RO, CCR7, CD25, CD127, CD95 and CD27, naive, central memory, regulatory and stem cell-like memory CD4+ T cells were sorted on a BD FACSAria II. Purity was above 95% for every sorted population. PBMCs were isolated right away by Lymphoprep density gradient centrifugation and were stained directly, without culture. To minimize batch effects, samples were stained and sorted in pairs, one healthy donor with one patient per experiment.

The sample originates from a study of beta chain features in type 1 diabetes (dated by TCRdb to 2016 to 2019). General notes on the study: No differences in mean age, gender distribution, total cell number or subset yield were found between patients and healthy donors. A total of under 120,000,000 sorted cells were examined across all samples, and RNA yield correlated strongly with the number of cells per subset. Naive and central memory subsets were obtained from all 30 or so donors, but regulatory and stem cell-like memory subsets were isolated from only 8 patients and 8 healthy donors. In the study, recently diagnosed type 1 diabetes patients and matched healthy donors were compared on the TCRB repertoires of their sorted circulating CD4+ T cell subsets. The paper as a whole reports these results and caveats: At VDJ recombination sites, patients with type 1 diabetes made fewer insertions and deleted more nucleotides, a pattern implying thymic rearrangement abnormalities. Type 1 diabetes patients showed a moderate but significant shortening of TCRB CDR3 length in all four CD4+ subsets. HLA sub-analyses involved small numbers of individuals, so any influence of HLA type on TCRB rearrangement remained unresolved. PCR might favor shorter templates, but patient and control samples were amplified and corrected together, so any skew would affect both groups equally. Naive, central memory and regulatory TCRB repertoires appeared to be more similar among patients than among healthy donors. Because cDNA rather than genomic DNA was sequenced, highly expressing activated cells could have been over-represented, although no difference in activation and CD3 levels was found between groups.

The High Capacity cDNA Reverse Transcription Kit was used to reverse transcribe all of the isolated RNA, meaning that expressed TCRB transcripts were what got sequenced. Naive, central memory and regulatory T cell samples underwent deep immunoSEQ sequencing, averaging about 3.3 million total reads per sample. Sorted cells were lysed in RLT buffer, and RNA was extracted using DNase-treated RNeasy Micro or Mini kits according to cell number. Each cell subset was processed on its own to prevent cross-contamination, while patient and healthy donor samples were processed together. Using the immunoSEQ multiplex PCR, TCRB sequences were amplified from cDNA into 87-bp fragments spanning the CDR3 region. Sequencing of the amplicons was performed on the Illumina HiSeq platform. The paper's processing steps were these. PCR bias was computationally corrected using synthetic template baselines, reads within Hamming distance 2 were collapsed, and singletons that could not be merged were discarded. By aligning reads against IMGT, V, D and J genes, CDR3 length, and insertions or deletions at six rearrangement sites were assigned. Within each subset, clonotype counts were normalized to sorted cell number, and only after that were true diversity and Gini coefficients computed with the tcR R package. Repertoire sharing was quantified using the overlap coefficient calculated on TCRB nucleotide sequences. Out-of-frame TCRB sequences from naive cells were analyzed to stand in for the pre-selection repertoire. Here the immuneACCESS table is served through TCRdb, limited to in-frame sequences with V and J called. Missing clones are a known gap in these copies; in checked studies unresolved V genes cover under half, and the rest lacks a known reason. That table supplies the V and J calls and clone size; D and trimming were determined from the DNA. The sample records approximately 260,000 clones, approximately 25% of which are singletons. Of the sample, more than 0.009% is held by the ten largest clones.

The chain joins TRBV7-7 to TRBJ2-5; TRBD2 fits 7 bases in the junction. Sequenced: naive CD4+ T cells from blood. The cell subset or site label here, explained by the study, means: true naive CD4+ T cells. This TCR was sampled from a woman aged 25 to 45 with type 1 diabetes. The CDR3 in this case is CASSPAGLPGGETQYF. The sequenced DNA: TGTGCTAGCAGCCCAGCAGGTCTACCGGGGGGAGAGACCCAGTACTTC.